The entry below describes one T cell receptor (beta chain). There is no known antigen for this receptor. No much larger clonotype is one base removed from it; base qualities were not supplied. CDR1 and CDR2 are read off the germline V gene as MGHDK and SYGVNS. Measured from the cysteine to the phenylalanine, the CDR3 is 13 residues long. Only the CDR3 DNA stays, 39 bases, in frame from base 1. The germline V and J ends show losses of 11 bases and 6 bases respectively, and no gene match explains 7 bases of the junction. This sample stems from a study of shared clonotypes between healthy human individuals (dated by TCRdb to the early 2020s). Background for the entire study: The cohort included a few men and two women between 18 and 49 years of age. Libraries were prepared and TCR repertoires were sequenced by different laboratories using diverse techniques, in order to increase sequencing depth and limit assay-specific biases. For each donor, three plates each were used for CD4 naive and CD4 memory, two plates were used for CD8 naive, and one plate was used for CD8 memory. The study deeply sequenced blood TCR repertoires of about 5 healthy adults to estimate repertoire size and the extent of clonotype sharing between individuals. Each donor's leukapheresis produced roughly between roughly 0.9 and 9 billion PBMCs.

Using the deep immunoSEQ assay, TCR CDR3 regions were amplified from genomic DNA by multiplex PCR. For each cell subset, the extracted genomic DNA was distributed evenly across all wells of several immunoSEQ 96-well plates, and each plate served as one replicate. For sorted subsets, roughly 200 ng genomic DNA, equal to 30,000 or so T cell genomes, was loaded into each replicate PCR. Purified libraries were quantified with a Qubit 3.0 fluorometer, sized on a Bioanalyzer 2100, and re-quantified with the KAPA Library Quantification kit. Every immunoSEQ 96-well plate was sequenced on a separate single-read 150-cycle Illumina NextSeq 550 flow cell. The authors' pipeline ran thus. Because only junctional sequences without quality scores were contained in the immunoSEQ output, filtering matching that applied to full-length reads could not be performed. Sequences were annotated with PyIR, a Python wrapper for IgBLAST v1.9, using IMGT germline references to assign V/J genes and CDR3. Reads were filtered out if the reads had weak V/J assignments (E-value above 1e-6), no CDR3, stop codons, out-of-frame junctions, or ambiguous translated residues. V3J clonotypes were defined as sequences sharing the same inferred V gene, J gene, and CDR3 amino acid sequence. The percentage overlap between two repertoires was calculated by dividing the number of shared unique clonotypes by the size of the smaller repertoire. RTK rarefaction, the Chao1 estimator, and Recon v2.1 estimates of unobserved clonotypes were used to assess repertoire richness. Generation probabilities were computed with OLGA for all TCRbeta clonotypes obtained by the gDNA method from four donors. Imported from immuneACCESS, the table was reduced by TCRdb to in-frame sequences with V and J called. These copies leave out some clones; in studies compared against another copy, an unresolved V gene accounts for under half, and the cause of the remainder is not known. That table furnishes V, J and clone size, whereas the DNA furnished D and trimming. In this sample the table shows around 1,900,000 clones, about 94% of which occur a single time. Of the sample, around 1.8% is held by the ten largest clones.

Study-level results and caveats: When a handful of donors were compared, the shared fraction of clonotypes was roughly 4.8% for naive CD4, roughly 3.3% for naive CD8, 2% to 2.5% for memory CD4, and 0.35% to 0.4% for memory CD8. Because the study included a small number of donors, the genetic and exposure-history diversity represented was limited. Based on pairwise subsampling, the degree of clonotype sharing among donors was expected to be affected by sequencing depth. Compared with non-shared clonotypes, the clonotypes found in all four sorted-subset donors had higher generation probabilities. Sampling was limited to blood, and TCR repertoires in tissue likely differ from TCR repertoires in blood. Naive subsets generally had larger estimated clonotype richness than memory subsets did. Even with the large sequencing depth, rarefaction of the sorted-subset datasets indicated that sequencing was incomplete.

CD8 naive samples were CD45RO-negative cells positively selected for CCR7, giving a CD45RA+CCR7+ population that excluded TemRA cells. The donors were healthy, HIV-negative adults who had no recently reported acute infections or vaccinations. Every donor was a Caucasian adult residing in Nashville, Tennessee, USA. Blood was obtained by leukapheresis, after which PBMCs were separated by Ficoll-Histopaque density gradient centrifugation and cryopreserved in liquid nitrogen vapor phase. Purity and quantity of every magnetically sorted T cell population were checked by analytical flow cytometry. Genomic DNA was isolated from every sorted fraction and measured by UV absorbance on a Nanodrop 2000c.

This TCR derives from a young man in good health. Some clones in this sample may be carry-over from other donors' samples. Source material: naive CD8+ T cells from PBMCs. The cell subset or site tag for this specimen amounts to: CD45RA+CCR7+. This chain is built from TRBV25-1 and TRBJ2-1; 10 junctional bases match TRBD1. The CDR3 loop reads CALGTGEGNEQFF. The DNA sequence is given as TGTGCCCTAGGGACAGGGGAGGGCAATGAGCAGTTCTTC.